The rows below give T cell receptor beta chains drawn from one sample of a study of T cells after posttransplantation cyclophosphamide. Clones were read by immunoSEQ multiplex PCR, and TCRdb kept only the in-frame ones, dropping some. The repertoire has more than 9,000 clones, none seen only once; the ten largest take about 15%. The sequenced sample was PBMCs, obtained after allogeneic stem cell transplant with posttransplant cyclophosphamide. The receptors were sampled from a female patient aged 40-50 years who received an allogeneic stem cell transplant from a related donor, was CMV-positive, and had no GVHD. Some T cells may trace back to the graft donor. Each CDR3 is given with its conserved first and last residue. A D gene is named only where the DNA matches it firmly. Some rows have no size entry. The others give once, few or many, or a class for an expanded clone.

16	TRBJ2-1	.	TRBV28	few	TGTGCCAGCAGTTATCGGGGGACCCCATCCTACAATGAGCAGTTCTTC	CASSYRGTPSYNEQFF
14	TRBJ1-4	.	TRBV18	many	TGTGCCAGCTCACCACCGGGAGACGCGGAAAAACTGTTTTTT	CASSPPGDAEKLFF
16	TRBJ2-2	TRBD2	TRBV6-1	many	TGTGCCAGCAGTGAACGGGGGGGAGGGTATACCGGGGAGCTGTTTTTT	CASSERGGGYTGELFF
13	TRBJ1-2	TRBD1	TRBV30	many	TGTGCCTGGACCCTCGACAGGGTGGGGGGCTACACCTTC	CAWTLDRVGGYTF
15	TRBJ2-7	TRBD2	TRBV18	.	TGTGCCAGCTCACCTAGCGGGAGAGGAATTTTCGAGCAGTACTTC	CASSPSGRGIFEQYF
15	TRBJ1-1	.	TRBV30	medium-sized	TGTGCCTGGAGTGTAGGGGGGGCGGCGAACACTGAAGCTTTCTTT	CAWSVGGAANTEAFF
16	TRBJ2-3	TRBD2	TRBV10-3	few	TGTGCCATCAGCCAGACTAGCGGAGGGGGCACAGATACGCAGTATTTT	CAISQTSGGGTDTQYF
16	TRBJ2-7	TRBD2	TRBV28	many	TGTGCCAGCAGCCTCGGGGCAGCGGGAGGTTCTTACGAGCAGTACTTC	CASSLGAAGGSYEQYF
14	TRBJ2-5	TRBD2	TRBV10-1	many	TGCGCCAGCAGCGACGGGGGGGCCCAAGAGACCCAGTACTTC	CASSDGGAQETQYF
14	TRBJ2-7	TRBD2	TRBV6-6	many	TGTGCCAGCAGTTACGGGACTAGCTCCTACGAGCAGTACTTC	CASSYGTSSYEQYF
15	TRBJ2-2	.	TRBV25-1	many	TGTGCCAGCAGTGATTTAGGGGTGAACACCGGGGAGCTGTTTTTT	CASSDLGVNTGELFF
17	TRBJ2-5	.	TRBV12-5	many	TGTGCTAGTGGTTTGGGCAGGGGCCGCCTCAGTCAAGAGACCCAGTACTTC	CASGLGRGRLSQETQYF
15	TRBJ2-2	TRBD1	TRBV11-1	many	TGTGCCAGCAGCTCACAGGGGGCAGGGACCGGGGAGCTGTTTTTT	CASSSQGAGTGELFF
14	TRBJ2-4	.	TRBV30	many	TGTGCCTGCACGGGGGATGGAGCCAAAAACATTCAGTACTTC	CACTGDGAKNIQYF
17	TRBJ2-2	TRBD1	TRBV2	many	TGTGCCAGCAGTGATCTCTCGGACAGGGGGCGCGAGGGGGAGCTGTTTTTT	CASSDLSDRGREGELFF
12	TRBJ2-7	.	TRBV28	many	TGTGCCAGCAGTCTCGGTCCTTCCGGGCAGTACTTC	CASSLGPSGQYF
15	TRBJ2-3	TRBD2	TRBV9	many	TGTGCCAGCAGCCAGGCGGGGGGAAACACAGATACGCAGTATTTT	CASSQAGGNTDTQYF
12	TRBJ2-3	.	TRBV5-1	many	TGCGCCAGCAGCCCCAGGTCAGATACGCAGTATTTT	CASSPRSDTQYF
13	TRBJ1-1	TRBD1	TRBV28	many	TGTGCCAGCACCGGACAGGGGGCGCGTGGGGCTTTCTTT	CASTGQGARGAFF
13	TRBJ1-1	.	TRBV5-1	many	TGCGCCAGCAGCTTGGCCGGGGTTAAGGAAGCTTTCTTT	CASSLAGVKEAFF
12	TRBJ2-1	TRBD2	TRBV7-3	.	TGTGCCAGCAGCCCGCGGGGGGGACTCCTATTCTTC	CASSPRGGLLFF
13	TRBJ1-4	.	TRBV7-9	many	TGTGCCAGCAGCTCCAGGGCGGATGAAAAACTGTTTTTT	CASSSRADEKLFF
13	TRBJ2-7	.	TRBV10-1	many	TGCGCCAGCAGTGCTGGACAAACCTACGAGCAGTACTTC	CASSAGQTYEQYF
16	TRBJ2-2	TRBD2	TRBV4-1	many	TGCGCCAGCACCCGGGGGCTAGCGGGGGTGACCGGGGAGCTGTTTTTT	CASTRGLAGVTGELFF
14	TRBJ2-2	.	TRBV28	many	TGTGCCAGCAGCCCAGGGGACCGAACCGGGGAGCTGTTTTTT	CASSPGDRTGELFF
12	TRBJ2-5	.	TRBV29-1	few	TGCAGCGTTGAAGATCTATTGGGGCCTCGCGACTTC	CSVEDLLGPRDF
15	TRBJ2-7	TRBD1	TRBV27	many	TGTGCCAGCAGTTTTGTAGGGACAGGGAAGGACGAGCAGTACTTC	CASSFVGTGKDEQYF
16	TRBJ1-6	.	TRBV28	few	TGTGCCAGCAGACCCAGGGGTAGCTCCTATAATTCACCCCTCCACTTT	CASRPRGSSYNSPLHF